Following are 23 T cell receptor beta chains from one sample sequenced in a study of T-cell memory formation after mild COVID-19. TCRdb re-called the 5' RACE reads through MiXCR, storing one row per CDR3 protein. The sample has roughly 410,000 distinct CDR3 sequences, 20% to 25% seen once. Source material: PBMCs or a T cell subset sorted from them (not recorded which). The receptors derive from an adult woman who had mild COVID-19 (a few samples of this study predate the infection). Cell type and time point are not known.

The rearrangement links TRBV29-1 to TRBJ1-1; D remains ambiguous. The CDR3 runs to 13 residues. With 7 bases removed from V and 0 bases from J, the gap between germline ends came to 12 bases. Germline V CDR1 and CDR2: SQVTM, ANQGSEA. The CDR3: CSAGFPLNTEAFF. CDR3 DNA sequence: TGCAGCGCCGGATTTCCTTTGAACACTGAAGCTTTCTTT.

The sample holds a few counts of this clonotype. V and J are TRBV29-1 and TRBJ2-2, with TRBD1 identical over 7 bases. CDR3 length equals 15 residues. V lost 6 bases to trimming and J lost 0 bases; unmatched junction nucleotides: 7. CDR1 is SQVTM, CDR2 ANQGSEA, per germline. The CDR3 protein is CSVTDRAANTGELFF. The CDR3 DNA sequence: TGCAGCGTAACCGACAGGGCTGCGAACACCGGGGAGCTGTTTTTT.

A few counts support this clonotype. The chain recombines TRBV24-1 with TRBJ2-7; D unresolved. The CDR3 length is 10 residues. The germline V gene has CDR1 KGHDR and CDR2 SFDVKD. CDR3 sequence: CGSAPREQYF. The CDR3 DNA reads TGTGGCTCCGCTCCCCGCGAGCAGTACTTC.

Only a few counts were recorded for this clonotype. The CDR3 bases are TGTGCCAGCAGCCCCATACTAGCGGGAGGGGCAGATACGCAGTATTTT. Translating gives CASSPILAGGADTQYF. The V call is TRBV7-3, the J call TRBJ2-3, with 13 positions matching TRBD2. The CDR3 is made up of 16 amino acids. In germline, CDR1 is SGHTA, CDR2 FQGTGA. V was clipped by 5 bases and J by 4 bases; unmatched bases: 6.

The V gene is TRBV3-1, the J gene TRBJ1-2; the D gene is possibly TRBD1 (5 bases). V was cut by 7 bases and J by 1 base, with 13 bases left in between. The CDR3 loop spans 14 amino acids. Per germline, CDR1 LGHDT and CDR2 YNNKEL (reference sequence). In DNA, the CDR3 is TGTGCCAGCACCAAGAAGGGGCTTAACTATGGCTACACCTTC. It encodes CASTKKGLNYGYTF. The variable domain in full, completed from reference TRBV3-1 and TRBJ1-2, reads DTAVSQTPKYLVTQMGNDKSIKCEQNLGHDTMYWYKQDSKKFLKIMFSYNNKELIINETVPNRFSPKSPDKAHLNLHINSLELGDSAVYFCASTKKGLNYGYTFGSGTRLTVV.

The chain carries TRBV12-3 or TRBV12-4 and TRBJ2-5; the D is unclear. The CDR3 runs to 15 residues. V was cut by 1 base and J by 7 bases, with 16 bases left in between. CDR3 protein: CASSLVGSQERTQYF. CDR3 bases: TGTGCCAGCAGTTTAGTAGGGTCCCAAGAGAGGACCCAGTACTTC.

The rearrangement uses TRBV20-1 and TRBJ1-2; D gene uncertain. Looked up from germline, CDR1 is DFQATT and CDR2 is SNEGSKA (reference sequence). Deletions cut 5 bases from V and 7 bases from J, with 14 bases between. The CDR3 has 12 residues. This CDR3 reads CSAQTDAGGYTF. CDR3 in DNA: TGCAGTGCTCAGACGGACGCGGGTGGCTACACCTTC.

The V and J genes are TRBV14 and TRBJ2-7; D is ambiguous. There are 15 residues in the CDR3. Deletions cut 1 base from V and 6 bases from J, with 16 bases between. The germline V gene encodes CDR1 SGHDN and CDR2 FVKESK. The CDR3 nucleotides read TGTGCCAGCAGCCAAGTCCGACCGCCGTTGGGCGAGCAGTACTTC. Protein sequence: CASSQVRPPLGEQYF.

The table lists this clonotype with a few counts. V is TRBV29-1 and J is TRBJ2-2; possibly TRBD2 for D (5 bases). With 4 bases removed from V and 4 bases from J, the gap between germline ends came to 16 bases. Germline V gene data show CDR1 as SQVTM and CDR2 as ANQGSEA. The CDR3 has 15 amino acids. CDR3 in DNA: TGCAGCGTTGGCTACGGATTCGAGGGCACCGGGGAGCTGTTTTTT. Its translation is CSVGYGFEGTGELFF.

This sequence joins TRBV5-1 and TRBJ2-2; 7 bases align to TRBD2. CDR3 length: 15 amino acids. Germline lookup yields CDR1 SGHRS and CDR2 YFSETQ. The junction had 5 bases not matched to a gene; V was cut back by 0 bases and J by 6 bases. CDR3 sequence (DNA): TGCGCCAGCAGCTTGGACGGTAGCGGGTCCGGGGAGCTGTTTTTT. It translates to CASSLDGSGSGELFF.

This clonotype has more than one count but fewer than ten. The chain employs TRBV20-1 and TRBJ1-4, with D possibly matching TRBD1 (5 bases). The CDR3 contains 15 residues. Germline CDR1 DFQATT, CDR2 SNEGSKA (reference sequence). Trimming shortened V by 3 bases and J by 2 bases, and 13 bases separated the two germline ends. The CDR3 spells CSASNPGTTNEKLFF. The DNA of the CDR3 is TGCAGTGCTAGTAATCCGGGGACCACTAATGAAAAACTGTTTTTT.

This clonotype came up a few times. The genes are TRBV10-3 and TRBJ2-3; D unclear. V was cut by 4 bases and J by 0 bases, with 11 bases left in between. Germline V gene data show CDR1 as ENHRY and CDR2 as SYGVKD. This CDR3 has 15 amino acids. As DNA, the CDR3 is TGTGCCATCAGTGGGGTCGACCTTAGCACAGATACGCAGTATTTT. It yields the protein CAISGVDLSTDTQYF.

The CDR3 DNA reads as TGTGCCAGCAGCCCAATGGCGGGAGGGCCAGATACGCAGTATTTT. This gives the protein CASSPMAGGPDTQYF. The chain has TRBV12-3 or TRBV12-4 and TRBJ2-3; 9 bases map to TRBD2. The CDR3 sequence is 15 residues long. V gave up 6 bases and J gave up 4 bases; unmatched junction bases: 8.

This clonotype showed up just a few times. The V and J genes are TRBV12-3 or TRBV12-4 and TRBJ1-1; 8 positions match TRBD1. Germline trimming cut 6 bases from V and 5 bases from J; bases unmatched to any gene: 8. The CDR3 covers 14 residues. CDR3 coding DNA: TGTGCCAGCAGGGCTACAGGGGGTGTTACTGAAGCTTTCTTT. It yields the protein CASRATGGVTEAFF.

The genes are TRBV20-1 and TRBJ2-3, with 7 bases identical to TRBD2. The V and J ends lost 0 bases and 1 base, in that order; junction bases with no gene match: 7. The germline V gene has CDR1 DFQATT and CDR2 SNEGSKA (reference sequence). The CDR3 is 16 amino acids. The CDR3 is CSARDRRRGGTDTQYF. CDR3 in DNA: TGCAGTGCTAGAGATCGGAGACGGGGGGGCACAGATACGCAGTATTTT.

This chain links TRBV11-2 with TRBJ1-6; no clear D. Trimming pared 5 bases from V and 5 bases from J, leaving 10 bases between. CDR1 SGHAT and CDR2 FQNNGV come from the germline V gene. The CDR3 is 14 amino acids. The CDR3 DNA is TGTGCCAGCAGCATGGGCCTGAATAATTCACCCCTCCACTTT. As protein: CASSMGLNNSPLHF.

The gene calls are TRBV5-1 and TRBJ2-5; 7 bases map to TRBD2. Germline V lookup: CDR1 SGHRS, CDR2 YFSETQ. CDR3 length equals 14 residues. After removal of 2 bases from V and 3 bases from J, the junction contained 4 bases not matched to a gene. CDR3 loop: CASSFRAGEETQYF. Here the CDR3 DNA reads TGCGCCAGCAGCTTTCGGGCGGGAGAAGAGACCCAGTACTTC.

This clonotype was recorded a few times. The genes are TRBV27 and TRBJ1-1; D possibly corresponds to TRBD1 (5 bases). The CDR3 consists of 16 residues. The ends were cut back, 3 bases at V and 0 bases at J, with 14 bases in the middle. The germline V gene has CDR1 MNHEY and CDR2 SMNVEV (reference sequence). Here the CDR3 reads CASSLGPEYMNTEAFF. The DNA of the CDR3 is TGTGCCAGCAGTTTGGGACCAGAGTACATGAACACTGAAGCTTTCTTT.

V and J are TRBV18 and TRBJ1-1; D unclear. V was trimmed by 4 bases and J by 10 bases, leaving 13 bases between them. This CDR3 comprises 12 residues. Per the germline V gene, CDR1 is KGHSH and CDR2 is LQKENI. The CDR3 DNA reads TGTGCCAGCTCACGGGCCGGGGAGGGAGCTTTCTTT. Translation gives CASSRAGEGAFF.

The rearrangement links TRBV7-9 to TRBJ2-2, with D maybe TRBD1 (5 bases). The CDR3 is made up of 18 amino acids. With 7 bases removed from V and 4 bases from J, the gap between germline ends came to 25 bases. In germline, CDR1 is SEHNR, CDR2 FQNEAQ (reference sequence). CDR3 loop: CASNFPPETAYGTGELFF. For the CDR3, the DNA is TGTGCCAGCAACTTCCCCCCAGAGACAGCATACGGCACCGGGGAGCTGTTTTTT.

This clonotype was seen only a few times. This chain connects TRBV5-1 to TRBJ2-3, with D perhaps matching TRBD1 or TRBD2 (6 bases each). The germline V gene has CDR1 SGHRS and CDR2 YFSETQ. V lost 3 bases, J lost 6 bases, and 20 bases lay in between. The CDR3 is made up of 16 amino acids. The CDR3 region is CASSSNAWGASDTQYF. CDR3 DNA sequence: TGCGCCAGCAGCTCCAACGCTTGGGGGGCATCGGATACGCAGTATTTT.

The genes are TRBV6-5 and TRBJ2-1, with 7 bases identical to TRBD2. V lost 6 bases, J lost 4 bases, and 12 bases stayed unmatched. The CDR3 consists of 16 residues. Germline lookup yields CDR1 MNHEY and CDR2 SVGAGI. In nucleotides, the CDR3 is TGTGCCAGCAGCACCCCATTGGGGGGGAGGTACAATGAGCAGTTCTTC. Amino acid sequence: CASSTPLGGRYNEQFF.

This clonotype was observed a few times. The V and J genes are TRBV7-2 and TRBJ2-3, with D possibly TRBD2 on 5 matching bases. Germline V CDR1 and CDR2: SGHTA, FQGNSA. Trimming left V 7 bases short and J 6 bases short, with 11 bases between. The CDR3 contains 12 residues. The CDR3 sequence is CASTVGLDTQYF. CDR3 sequence (DNA): TGTGCCAGCACCGTAGGACTCGATACGCAGTATTTT.